A single sample gave rise to the 27 T cell receptor beta chains below, sequenced in a study of CD8 T cells in ankylosing spondylitis. Broader study findings: Blood from ankylosing spondylitis patients appeared to carry a characteristic roughly eight-variant TCR beta motif.

TCRdb independently ran MiXCR on the 5' RACE reads; one entry per CDR3 protein. The sample lists 350,000 to 550,000 distinct CDR3 sequences; roughly 26% were seen once. Their recognized antigens are unknown. Sequencing used blood, either unsorted or a sorted T cell fraction (not recorded which). The receptors derive from a male donor with ankylosing spondylitis.

This clonotype turned up a few times. The rearrangement links TRBV5-1 to TRBJ1-4; TRBD1 might be the D (6 bases). This CDR3 is 16 amino acids long. Trimming removed 4 bases at V and 0 bases at J, with 13 bases between. CDR1 and CDR2 from the germline V gene are SGHRS and YFSETQ. The CDR3 DNA reads TGCGCCAGCAGCCGCCATGGGGGCGCAACTAATGAAAAACTGTTTTTT. This codes for CASSRHGGATNEKLFF.

This chain connects TRBV11-2 to TRBJ2-1; TRBD2 matches at 11 bases. CDR3 length: 16 amino acids. The V gene end was trimmed by 3 bases and the J gene end by 3 bases; junction bases not matched to a gene: 4. CDR1 is SGHAT and CDR2 is FQNNGV in the germline V gene. DNA of the CDR3: TGTGCCAGCAGCTTGGCGACTAGCGGGGTCTACAATGAGCAGTTCTTC. It specifies CASSLATSGVYNEQFF.

The chain uses TRBV3-1 and TRBJ2-5; the match to TRBD1 covers 8 bases. The J segment lost 5 bases and the V segment lost 4 bases, leaving 6 bases of the junction unmatched. The CDR3 extends over 14 amino acids. Germline V gene lookup returns CDR1 LGHDT and CDR2 YNNKEL (reference sequence). CDR3 region: CASSPTGVPETQYF. The CDR3, as DNA: TGTGCCAGCAGCCCGACAGGGGTTCCCGAGACCCAGTACTTC.

The table lists this clonotype with a few counts. The chain links TRBV29-1 to TRBJ1-1, with 9 bases lining up with TRBD1. V lost 5 bases, J lost 1 base, and 2 bases stayed unmatched. The germline CDR1 and CDR2 sequences are SQVTM and ANQGSEA. This CDR3 is built from 13 residues. In DNA form, the CDR3 reads TGCAGCGTTAGACAGGGGGGGAACACTGAAGCTTTCTTT. Amino acid sequence: CSVRQGGNTEAFF.

This clonotype was recorded many times. V usage is TRBV25-1 and J usage is TRBJ1-1; D gene uncertain. Germline V lookup: CDR1 MGHDK, CDR2 SYGVNS. The CDR3 loop spans 17 amino acids. V was trimmed by 4 bases and J by 0 bases, leaving 18 bases between them. CDR3 loop: CASSVGESRRMNTEAFF. The CDR3 DNA sequence: TGTGCCAGCAGTGTTGGGGAGTCCAGAAGAATGAACACTGAAGCTTTCTTT.

The chain carries TRBV7-9 and TRBJ1-3; D is uncertain. CDR1 SEHNR and CDR2 FQNEAQ come from the germline V gene (reference sequence). V was shortened by 5 bases and J by 0 bases, with 8 bases between the two germline ends. The CDR3 length is 14 residues. The chain's CDR3 is CASSTSGSGNTIYF. The CDR3 nucleotides read TGTGCCAGCAGCACTTCTGGCTCTGGAAACACCATATATTTT. Supplemented by reference TRBV7-9 and TRBJ1-3, the full variable domain reads DTGVSQNPRHKITKRGQNVTFRCDPISEHNRLYWYRQTLGQGPEFLTYFQNEAQLEKSRLLSDRFSAERPKGSFSTLEIQRTEQGDSAMYLCASSTSGSGNTIYFGEGSWLTVV.

The chain uses TRBV5-1 and TRBJ1-1, with D tentatively TRBD1 (5 bases). In germline, CDR1 is SGHRS, CDR2 YFSETQ. This CDR3 has 14 residues. V was shortened by 4 bases and J by 0 bases, with 10 bases between the two germline ends. CDR3: CASSTGPMNTEAFF. The DNA for the CDR3 is TGCGCCAGCAGCACAGGACCCATGAACACTGAAGCTTTCTTT.

The chain uses TRBV5-1 and TRBJ1-1; 7 bases match TRBD1. Trimming at V came to 4 bases and at J to 5 bases, leaving 8 bases not matched to a gene. Germline assignment: CDR1 SGHRS and CDR2 YFSETQ. This CDR3 contains 14 residues. The CDR3 DNA reads as TGCGCCAGCAGCCTAAACACAGGGGTTACTGAAGCTTTCTTT. Its translation: CASSLNTGVTEAFF.

The chain joins TRBV3-1 to TRBJ2-1; 8 nucleotides agree with TRBD1. Looked up from germline, CDR1 is LGHDT and CDR2 is YNNKEL (reference sequence). V gave up 0 bases and J gave up 4 bases; unmatched junction bases: 2. The CDR3 length is 15 residues. In nucleotides, the CDR3 is TGTGCCAGCAGCCAAGAGGGACAGGCATACAATGAGCAGTTCTTC. This encodes CASSQEGQAYNEQFF.

This chain links TRBV10-3 with TRBJ2-3, with a weak D call TRBD2 (5 bases). Germline CDR1 reads ENHRY; CDR2 reads SYGVKD. Trimming cost V 3 bases and J 6 bases, with 13 bases left between them. The CDR3 contains 14 residues. Here the CDR3 reads CAISDRLAGDTQYF. Here the CDR3 DNA reads TGTGCCATCAGTGATCGGCTGGCGGGTGATACGCAGTATTTT.

This clonotype occurred a few times. The J gene is TRBJ1-1, the V gene TRBV27, with 9 bases identical to TRBD1. J lost 4 bases, V lost 5 bases, and 11 bases had no gene match. The CDR3 is 16 amino acids. Germline CDR1 reads MNHEY; CDR2 reads SMNVEV (reference sequence). The CDR3 region is CASSRTGGAGRTEAFF. In nucleotides, the CDR3 is TGTGCCAGCAGTCGAACAGGGGGCGCAGGTCGCACTGAAGCTTTCTTT.

The chain uses TRBV11-2 and TRBJ2-1; possibly TRBD2 for D (6 bases). V gave up 7 bases and J gave up 3 bases, with 13 bases separating them. The germline CDR1 and CDR2 sequences are SGHAT and FQNNGV. The CDR3 covers 14 residues. This chain's CDR3 is CASTIADDYNEQFF. DNA of the CDR3: TGTGCCAGCACCATAGCGGATGACTACAATGAGCAGTTCTTC.

A few counts support this clonotype. V and J are TRBV20-1 and TRBJ1-6, with D perhaps TRBD1 (5 bases). CDR3 size: 14 residues. V shed 1 base and J shed 5 bases, with 9 bases lying between them. From germline, CDR1 is DFQATT and CDR2 SNEGSKA (reference sequence). CDR3 in amino acids: CSARGDFDNSPLHF. The CDR3 DNA sequence: TGCAGTGCTAGAGGGGACTTCGATAATTCACCCCTCCACTTT.

This rearrangement joins TRBV5-1 to TRBJ2-1; 9 bases are shared with TRBD2. The V and J ends lost 5 bases and 6 bases, in that order; junction bases with no gene match: 9. The CDR3 totals 15 residues. In germline, CDR1 is SGHRS, CDR2 YFSETQ. The CDR3 loop is CASSSVAGVFNEQFF. The CDR3 coding sequence is TGCGCCAGCAGTTCCGTAGCGGGGGTTTTCAATGAGCAGTTCTTC.

The chain combines TRBV10-3 with TRBJ2-1; D possibly uses TRBD1 or TRBD2 (5 bases each). Germline V gene data show CDR1 as ENHRY and CDR2 as SYGVKD. The CDR3 length is 15 residues. V lost 4 bases to trimming and J lost 8 bases, with 18 bases between them. The CDR3 DNA reads TGTGCCATCAGTGGCTTCGGGACCCCGGACGATGAGCAGTTCTTC. This encodes CAISGFGTPDDEQFF.

This chain links TRBV15 with TRBJ2-7; 7 positions agree with TRBD1. The V gene end was trimmed by 0 bases and the J gene end by 0 bases; junction bases not matched to a gene: 11. Germline loops: CDR1 LNHNV, CDR2 YYDKDF (reference sequence). The length of the CDR3 is 18 residues. The CDR3 DNA follows: TGTGCCACCAGCAGAGATAGGTACCAGGACAGGCCCTCCTACGAGCAGTACTTC. Residues: CATSRDRYQDRPSYEQYF. Variable domain in full (rest from reference TRBV15 and TRBJ2-7): DAMVIQNPRYQVTQFGKPVTLSCSQTLNHNVMYWYQQKSSQAPKLLFHYYDKDFNNEADTPDNFQSRRPNTSFCFLDIRSPGLGDTAMYLCATSRDRYQDRPSYEQYFGPGTRLTVT.

The V gene is TRBV9, the J gene TRBJ2-1, with TRBD2 matching 12 bases. V lost 3 bases and J lost 4; bases outside the gene matches: 5. The V gene's germline CDR1 is SGDLS and CDR2 YYNGEE. This CDR3 region has 16 residues. The CDR3 protein is CASSEGLAGQYNEQFF. CDR3 nucleotides: TGTGCCAGCAGCGAGGGACTAGCGGGCCAGTACAATGAGCAGTTCTTC.

The table lists this clonotype with many counts. The chain employs TRBV7-2 and TRBJ1-4, with D unclear. V was shortened by 3 bases and J by 8 bases, with 4 bases between the two germline ends. The germline gives CDR1 SGHTA, CDR2 FQGNSA. The CDR3 spans 11 residues. The CDR3 DNA follows: TGTGCCAGCAGCTTCGGCGAAAAACTGTTTTTT. This sequence encodes CASSFGEKLFF.

The rearrangement uses TRBV25-1 and TRBJ1-6; D unresolved. V was clipped by 3 bases and J by 8 bases, with 11 bases between them. The CDR3 runs to 14 residues. The germline CDR1 and CDR2 sequences are MGHDK and SYGVNS. CDR3 DNA: TGTGCCAGCAGTGAGGGCCGTGGGTATTCACCCCTCCACTTT. As protein: CASSEGRGYSPLHF. Full variable domain (outside the CDR3, taken from reference TRBV25-1 and TRBJ1-6): EADIYQTPRYLVIGTGKKITLECSQTMGHDKMYWYQQDPGMELHLIHYSYGVNSTEKGDLSSESTVSRIRTEHFPLTLESARPSHTSQYLCASSEGRGYSPLHFGNGTRLTVT.

This clonotype occurred a few times. This sequence joins TRBV29-1 and TRBJ1-1; weak D call: TRBD1 (6 bases). The V end was cut by 5 bases, the J end by 1 base, with 20 bases between. Looked up from germline, CDR1 is SQVTM and CDR2 is ANQGSEA. The CDR3 length is 16 residues. Here the CDR3 DNA reads TGCAGCGTTAAACTAACCGGGACAACACCGAACACTGAAGCTTTCTTT. This sequence encodes CSVKLTGTTPNTEAFF.

This clonotype was counted a few times. The J gene is TRBJ1-1, the V gene TRBV20-1, with D tentatively TRBD1 (5 bases). Trimming took off 3 bases at V and 6 bases at J, with 14 bases between the two ends. The germline gives CDR1 DFQATT, CDR2 SNEGSKA (reference sequence). The CDR3 has 13 amino acids. CDR3 amino acids: CSARMGGIPEAFF. The CDR3 DNA is TGCAGTGCTAGGATGGGGGGAATCCCTGAAGCTTTCTTT.

This clonotype came up a few times. The CDR3 loop is CASSPRVAYNEQFF. The CDR3 DNA follows: TGTGCCAGCAGCCCAAGGGTCGCCTACAATGAGCAGTTCTTC. V is TRBV11-2 and J is TRBJ2-1; D remains ambiguous. The CDR3 runs 14 residues. Germline CDR1 and CDR2: SGHAT and FQNNGV. The V gene lost 5 bases and the J gene lost 2 bases, with 10 bases spanning the gap.

This clonotype was observed a handful of times. The J gene is TRBJ2-7, the V gene TRBV5-1, with 9 bases identical to TRBD1. V lost 0 bases and J lost 7; bases outside the gene matches: 5. The length of the CDR3 is 14 residues. In germline, CDR1 is SGHRS, CDR2 YFSETQ. The DNA for the CDR3 is TGCGCCAGCAGCTTGGCAGGACAGGGGAGGGAGCAGTACTTC. Its translation: CASSLAGQGREQYF.

The chain has TRBV6-1 and TRBJ1-1; no reliable D call. The CDR3 length is 13 residues. The germline V and J ends were trimmed by 3 bases and 6 bases, with 11 bases remaining between them. Germline values: CDR1 MNHNS, CDR2 SASEGT. This CDR3 is CASSDQAVPEAFF. For the CDR3, the DNA is TGTGCCAGCAGTGATCAGGCAGTCCCTGAAGCTTTCTTT.

This clonotype occurred a few times. The chain has TRBV20-1 and TRBJ2-7; tentative D call: TRBD1 (6 bases). This CDR3 has 15 residues. V was clipped by 2 bases and J by 1 base, with 15 bases between them. Germline values: CDR1 DFQATT, CDR2 SNEGSKA (reference sequence). Here the CDR3 reads CSARFGQRPSYEQYF. CDR3 bases: TGCAGTGCTAGATTCGGACAGCGCCCATCCTACGAGCAGTACTTC.

The chain uses TRBV6-4 and TRBJ1-2; D ambiguous. Germline V CDR1 and CDR2: MRHNA, SNTAGT. V lost 0 bases and J lost 0, with 2 bases in between. The CDR3 extends over 13 amino acids. CDR3 region: CASSDSANYGYTF. Here the CDR3 DNA reads TGTGCCAGCAGTGACTCGGCTAACTATGGCTACACCTTC.

This clonotype was detected only a few times. The chain employs TRBV16 and TRBJ2-5; D unclear. The CDR3 contains 14 residues. From germline, CDR1 is KGHSY and CDR2 FQNENV. Trimming removed 0 bases at V and 5 bases at J, with 10 bases between. The CDR3 DNA follows: TGTGCCAGCAGCCAATCAAAAAGGGTGGAGACCCAGTACTTC. As protein: CASSQSKRVETQYF.